A single sample is the source of the 20 T cell receptor beta chains below, sequenced in a study of CD8+ T cells in alopecia areata. Sequencing relied on a cDNA template that was reverse transcribed from extracted RNA. Repertoires were generated with immunoSEQ multiplex PCR, while TCRdb's copy carries only in-frame clones and drops some. The top ten hold around 20% of the sample, which has 100,000 to 150,000 clones, approximately 48% seen once. Specimen: CD8+ T cells sorted from blood, collected at week 0. The receptor source for this set is a human donor with alopecia areata.

The rearrangement joins TRBV5-6 to TRBJ1-2, with a tentative D call TRBD1 (5 bases). The CDR3 has 17 amino acids. V lost 3 bases to trimming and J lost 2 bases, with 20 bases between them. Germline CDR1 is SGHDT and CDR2 is YYEEEE. The CDR3 region is CASSSPTDRWGNYGYTF. Here the CDR3 DNA reads TGTGCCAGCAGCTCACCGACCGACAGATGGGGGAACTATGGCTACACCTTC.

This clone has just a few counts. The chain couples TRBV9 to TRBJ2-5, with 8 nucleotides matching TRBD1. Germline-derived CDR1 and CDR2 are SGDLS and YYNGEE. With V trimmed by 3 bases and J by 5 bases, 6 bases remained unmatched. The CDR3 is made up of 14 amino acids. The CDR3 is CASSAPGGRETQYF. CDR3 in DNA: TGTGCCAGCAGCGCTCCAGGGGGCCGTGAGACCCAGTACTTC.

The chain recombines TRBV9 with TRBJ2-1, with a weak D call TRBD2 (6 bases). Between the trimmed V and J ends, which lost 3 bases and 4 bases, there was a span of 11 bases. CDR3 length: 14 residues. Germline assignment: CDR1 SGDLS and CDR2 YYNGEE. CDR3 nucleotides: TGTGCCAGCAGCGCGGGACTCTCATACAATGAGCAGTTCTTC. Translating gives CASSAGLSYNEQFF.

This clone appeared a few times. The V and J genes are TRBV4-1 and TRBJ1-1; TRBD1 matches 10 bases. Germline V gene sequence: CDR1 MGHRA, CDR2 YSYEKL. The CDR3 sequence is 19 residues long. V shed 0 bases, J shed 4 bases, and the junction held 14 bases outside the gene matches. In DNA form, the CDR3 reads TGCGCCAGCAGCCAAGATTTAAGGTCTGACAGGGGGCTGGGCACTGAAGCTTTCTTT. Encoded protein: CASSQDLRSDRGLGTEAFF.

In this sample, this clone turned up many times. V usage is TRBV7-9 and J usage is TRBJ2-5, with 7 nucleotides matching TRBD1. There are 14 residues in the CDR3. V was pared by 1 base and J by 5 bases, with 4 bases of the junction left unmatched. Germline lookup yields CDR1 SEHNR and CDR2 FQNEAQ (reference sequence). CDR3 region: CASSLGQGFETQYF. For the CDR3, the DNA is TGTGCCAGCAGCTTAGGACAGGGTTTTGAGACCCAGTACTTC.

The V gene is TRBV29-1, the J gene TRBJ1-4; no clear D gene. Germline CDR1 SQVTM, CDR2 ANQGSEA. Trimming removed 7 bases from V and 2 bases from J, with 11 bases in between. This CDR3 comprises 13 residues. In DNA form, the CDR3 reads TGCAGCGCCTGGACTGATACTAATGAAAAACTGTTTTTT. Its protein product is CSAWTDTNEKLFF.

V and J are TRBV30 and TRBJ2-2; the D gene is possibly TRBD1 (5 bases). Germline V gene sequence: CDR1 GTSNPN, CDR2 SVGIG (reference sequence). Between the trimmed V and J ends, which lost 0 bases and 4 bases, there was a span of 6 bases. This CDR3 contains 13 residues. In DNA, the CDR3 is TGTGCCTGGAGTGTAGGGGTCACCGGGGAGCTGTTTTTT. Translation gives CAWSVGVTGELFF.

This clone showed up just a few times. The V and J genes are TRBV2 and TRBJ1-6; D uncertain. V was cut by 2 bases and J by 10 bases, with 6 bases left in between. The germline gives CDR1 SNHLY, CDR2 FYNNEI. CDR3 size: 12 residues. CDR3 bases: TGTGCCAGCAGTGAACGGGGATCACCCCTCCACTTT. Its translation is CASSERGSPLHF. The full variable domain, completed using reference TRBV2 and TRBJ1-6, is EPEVTQTPSHQVTQMGQEVILRCVPISNHLYFYWYRQILGQKVEFLVSFYNNEISEKSEIFDDQFSVERPDGSNFTLKIRSTKLEDSAMYFCASSERGSPLHFGNGTRLTVT.

This clone is medium-sized within its sample. CDR3 in DNA: TGTGCCAGCAGCTTAGCGGGGGTCCAGGCTAACTATGGCTACACCTTC. Its protein product is CASSLAGVQANYGYTF. V gene TRBV11-2 combines with J gene TRBJ1-2, with D perhaps matching TRBD1 (5 bases). Per germline, CDR1 SGHAT and CDR2 FQNNGV. Trimming stripped 1 base from V and 0 bases from J, with 12 bases between. The CDR3 runs to 16 residues.

J is TRBJ2-7 and V is TRBV5-4; D possibly corresponds to TRBD1 (6 bases). This CDR3 comprises 15 residues. From germline, CDR1 is SGHNT and CDR2 YYREEE (reference sequence). With 2 bases removed from V and 4 bases from J, the gap between germline ends came to 16 bases. DNA for the CDR3: TGTGCCAGCAGCTTATCAGGGGCCGGGGTATACGAGCAGTACTTC. Amino acids: CASSLSGAGVYEQYF.

This chain joins TRBV19 and TRBJ2-6; TRBD2 is a possible D gene (5 bases). V was clipped by 3 bases and J by 0 bases, with 15 bases between them. The CDR3 is 18 residues long. CDR1 and CDR2 (germline): LNHDA, SQIVND (reference sequence). The CDR3, as DNA: TGTGCCAGTAGTATCCGGTCAGGAGGCCACTCTGGGGCCAACGTCCTGACTTTC. Protein sequence: CASSIRSGGHSGANVLTF.

V is TRBV4-3 and J is TRBJ2-3, with a tentative D call TRBD2 (5 bases). With 1 base removed from V and 3 bases from J, the gap between germline ends came to 11 bases. Germline V gives CDR1 LGHNA, CDR2 YSLEER. The CDR3 runs 15 residues. CDR3 protein: CASSQVRDGTDTQYF. The CDR3 region has the DNA TGCGCCAGCAGCCAAGTCCGGGATGGGACAGATACGCAGTATTTT.

The V and J genes are TRBV30 and TRBJ2-7, with D uncertain. Germline V gene data show CDR1 as GTSNPN and CDR2 as SVGIG (reference sequence). There are 11 residues in the CDR3. V lost 0 bases, J lost 5 bases, and 5 bases lay in between. CDR3 in DNA: TGTGCCTGGAGTGTACGAGACGAGCAGTACTTC. It codes for CAWSVRDEQYF.

This clone was picked up a small number of times. The genes are TRBV7-2 and TRBJ2-5; possible D gene TRBD2, 5 bases. CDR1 and CDR2 from the germline V gene are SGHTA and FQGNSA. This CDR3 has 17 amino acids. V was clipped by 3 bases and J by 5 bases, with 22 bases between them. The CDR3 is CASSLLSGKRPGETQYF. The CDR3 nucleotides read TGTGCCAGCAGCTTGCTCAGCGGCAAGCGGCCCGGTGAGACCCAGTACTTC.

The chain combines TRBV11-2 with TRBJ2-7; D remains unclear. The germline V gene encodes CDR1 SGHAT and CDR2 FQNNGV. The V end lost 1 base, the J end lost 6 bases, and 7 bases lay between the germline ends. This CDR3 contains 12 residues. The CDR3 DNA is TGTGCCAGCAGCTTAGCCGGGTCCGAGCAGTACTTC. Translation: CASSLAGSEQYF.

This clone turned up a few times. CDR3 in amino acids: CASSSPDPRYEQYF. The CDR3 region has the DNA TGTGCCAGCAGCTCACCTGACCCTCGGTACGAGCAGTACTTC. The rearrangement links TRBV11-2 to TRBJ2-7, with unresolved D. This CDR3 is built from 14 residues. Germline loops: CDR1 SGHAT, CDR2 FQNNGV. Between the trimmed V and J ends, which lost 4 bases and 4 bases, there was a span of 14 bases.

Details on this clone: Mismatch with germline at one junction end may stem from a read error. The J gene is TRBJ2-7, the V gene TRBV2, with D unclear. Germline CDR1 SNHLY, CDR2 FYNNEI. The CDR3 totals 11 residues. CDR3 DNA sequence: TGTGCCAGCAGTTTCTCCGACGAGCAGTACTTC. Translated, it gives CASSFSDEQYF.

Only a few counts were recorded for this clone. The V call is TRBV10-3, the J call TRBJ2-7, with TRBD1 identical over 8 bases. V was clipped by 6 bases and J by 4 bases; unmatched bases: 5. Looked up from germline, CDR1 is ENHRY and CDR2 is SYGVKD. The CDR3 covers 13 residues. The CDR3 nucleotides are TGTGCCATCAGAGAGACAGGGGAGTACGAGCAGTACTTC. It encodes CAIRETGEYEQYF.

This clone was recorded a few times. This chain connects TRBV19 to TRBJ1-5; no clear D gene. Germline-derived CDR1 and CDR2 are LNHDA and SQIVND (reference sequence). The CDR3 spans 13 residues. Trimming stripped 1 base from V and 5 bases from J, with 6 bases between. CDR3 amino acids: CASSIAAHQPQHF. In nucleotides, the CDR3 is TGTGCCAGTAGTATAGCGGCACATCAGCCCCAGCATTTT.

The gene calls are TRBV4-3 and TRBJ1-1; maybe TRBD1 (5 bases). Germline assignment: CDR1 LGHNA and CDR2 YSLEER. The CDR3 has 15 amino acids. Deletions cut 0 bases from V and 5 bases from J, with 13 bases between. CDR3 coding DNA: TGCGCCAGCAGCCAAGATGGAGTACCAGGGACTGAAGCTTTCTTT. Translated, it gives CASSQDGVPGTEAFF.